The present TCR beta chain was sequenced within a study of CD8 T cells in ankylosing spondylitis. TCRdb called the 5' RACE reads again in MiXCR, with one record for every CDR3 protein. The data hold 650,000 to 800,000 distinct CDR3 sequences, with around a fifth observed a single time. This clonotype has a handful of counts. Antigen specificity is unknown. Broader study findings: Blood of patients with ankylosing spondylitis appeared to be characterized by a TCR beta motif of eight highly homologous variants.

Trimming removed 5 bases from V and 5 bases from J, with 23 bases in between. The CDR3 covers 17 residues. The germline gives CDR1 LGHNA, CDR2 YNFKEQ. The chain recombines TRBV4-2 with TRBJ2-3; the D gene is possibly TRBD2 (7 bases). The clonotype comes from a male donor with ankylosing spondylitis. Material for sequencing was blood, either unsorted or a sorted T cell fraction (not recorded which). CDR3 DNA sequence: TGTGCCAGCAGCTCAGTCGACGAGGGGGGGCATGGAGATACGCAGTATTTT. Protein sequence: CASSSVDEGGHGDTQYF.